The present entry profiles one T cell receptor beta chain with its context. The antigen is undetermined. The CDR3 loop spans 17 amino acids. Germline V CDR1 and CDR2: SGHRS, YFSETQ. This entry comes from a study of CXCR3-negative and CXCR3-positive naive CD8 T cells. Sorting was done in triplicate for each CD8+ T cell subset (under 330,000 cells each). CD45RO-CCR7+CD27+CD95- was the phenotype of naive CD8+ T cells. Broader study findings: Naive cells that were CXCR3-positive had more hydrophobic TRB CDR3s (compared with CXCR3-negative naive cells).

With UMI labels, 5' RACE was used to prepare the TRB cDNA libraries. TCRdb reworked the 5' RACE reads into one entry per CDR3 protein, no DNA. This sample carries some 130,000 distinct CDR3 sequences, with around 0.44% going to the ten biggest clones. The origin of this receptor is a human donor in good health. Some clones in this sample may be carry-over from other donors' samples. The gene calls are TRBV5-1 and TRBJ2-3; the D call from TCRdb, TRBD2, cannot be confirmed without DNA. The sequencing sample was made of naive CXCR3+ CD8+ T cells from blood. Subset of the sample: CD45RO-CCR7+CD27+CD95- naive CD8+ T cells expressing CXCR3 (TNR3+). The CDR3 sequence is CASSLDPLASATDTQYF. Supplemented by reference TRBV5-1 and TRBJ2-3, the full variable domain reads KAGVTQTPRYLIKTRGQQVTLSCSPISGHRSVSWYQQTPGQGLQFLFEYFSETQRNKGNFPGRFSGRQFSNSRSEMNVSTLELGDSALYLCASSLDPLASATDTQYFGPGTRLTVL.